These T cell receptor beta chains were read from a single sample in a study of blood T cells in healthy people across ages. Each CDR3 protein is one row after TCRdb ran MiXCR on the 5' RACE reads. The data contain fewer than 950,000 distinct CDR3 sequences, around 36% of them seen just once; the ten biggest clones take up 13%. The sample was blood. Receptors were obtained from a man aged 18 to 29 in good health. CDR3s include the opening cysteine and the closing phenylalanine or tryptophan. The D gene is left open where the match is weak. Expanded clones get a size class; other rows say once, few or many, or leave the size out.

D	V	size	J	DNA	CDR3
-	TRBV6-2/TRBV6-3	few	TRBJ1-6	TGTGCCAGCAGTTACTCACAGAATTCACCCCTCCACTTT	CASSYSQNSPLHF
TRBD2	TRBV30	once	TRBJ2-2	TGTGCCTGGAGTGTACTAGCGCGGAACACCGGGGAGCTGTTTTTT	CAWSVLARNTGELFF
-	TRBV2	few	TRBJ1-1	TGTGCCAGCAGTCCTATAACCCAGGGTTTGAGTGGAGGTACTGAAGCTTTCTTT	CASSPITQGLSGGTEAFF
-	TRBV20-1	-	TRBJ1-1	TGCAGTGCTCAGGGACCGGGCCTCACTGAAGCTTTCTTT	CSAQGPGLTEAFF
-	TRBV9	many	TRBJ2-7	TGTGCCAGCGGACGGAATGGGAACGAGCAGTACTTC	CASGRNGNEQYF
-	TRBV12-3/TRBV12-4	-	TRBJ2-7	TGTGCCAGCAGCCCGAGGCCCGGCAGCTACGAGCAGTACTTC	CASSPRPGSYEQYF
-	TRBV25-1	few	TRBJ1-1	TGTGCCAGCAGTGCGGTACTAGAGTCTGAAGCTTTCTTT	CASSAVLESEAFF
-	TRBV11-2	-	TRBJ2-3	TGTGCCAGCAGCTTCAGCCCCGAGATGGACAGATACGCGTATTTT	CASSFSPEMDRYAYF
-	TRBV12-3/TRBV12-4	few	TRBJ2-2	TGTGCCAGCAGACCCATGGGGACTCTAGATCCCGGGGAGCTGTTTTTT	CASRPMGTLDPGELFF
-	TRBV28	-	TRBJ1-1	TGTGCCAGCAGTTTATGGAGGCGGGAGGGGGGCACTGAAGCTTTCTTT	CASSLWRREGGTEAFF
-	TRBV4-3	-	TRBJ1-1	TGCGCCAGCTCTTTAAACCGAGTGAGCACTGAAGCTTTCTTT	CASSLNRVSTEAFF
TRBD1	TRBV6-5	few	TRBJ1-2	TGTGCCAGCAGGGGACAGGTTAACTATGGCTACACCTTC	CASRGQVNYGYTF
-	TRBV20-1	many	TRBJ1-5	TGCAGTGCCCTGAATAGCAATCAGCCCCAGCATTTT	CSALNSNQPQHF
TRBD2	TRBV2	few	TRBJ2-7	TGTGCCAGCAGTGACGGGGGGACGGACTACGAGCAGTACTTC	CASSDGGTDYEQYF
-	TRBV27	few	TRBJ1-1	TGTGCCAGCAGTTTATCGACGGGGTACACTGAAGCTTTCTTT	CASSLSTGYTEAFF
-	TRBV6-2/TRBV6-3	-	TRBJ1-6	TGTGCCAGCAATGCGAACGATAATTCACCCCTCCACTTT	CASNANDNSPLHF
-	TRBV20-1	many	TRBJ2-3	TGCAGTGCAAAAAGGGACACAGATACGCAGTATTTT	CSAKRDTDTQYF
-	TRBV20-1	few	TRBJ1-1	TGCAGTGCTAACAGGGAGACCACTGAAGCTTTCTTT	CSANRETTEAFF
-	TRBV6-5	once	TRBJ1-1	TGTGCCAGCAGTTACTCGTCAGGGGTAGGCACTGAAGCTTTCTTT	CASSYSSGVGTEAFF
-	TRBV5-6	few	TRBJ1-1	TGTGCCAGCAGCTCTATGAGAAGCACTGAAGCTTTCTTT	CASSSMRSTEAFF
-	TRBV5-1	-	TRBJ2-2	TGCGCCAGCAGCTTGTCTTGGGGGGAGCTGTTTTTT	CASSLSWGELFF
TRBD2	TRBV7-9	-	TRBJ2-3	TGTGCCAGCAGACGCGGGACTAGCCAAGGGTCGTATTTT	CASRRGTSQGSYF
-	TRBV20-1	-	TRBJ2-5	TGCAGTGCTAGAGATGGAGGGCAGGGTGATGGGACCCAGTACTTC	CSARDGGQGDGTQYF
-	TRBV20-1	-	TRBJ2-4	TGCAGTGCTAGAGGGGTCGCTGGAGGCCTTCCCAAAAACATTCAGTACTTC	CSARGVAGGLPKNIQYF
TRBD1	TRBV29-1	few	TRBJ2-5	TGCAGCGTTGACCTCGGACAGGGGCCATACAATGAGCAGTACTTC	CSVDLGQGPYNEQYF